This T cell receptor (beta chain) is from a study of metastatic and nonmetastatic thyroid tumors (dated by TCRdb to 2018 to 2021). About the investigation overall: For patients with malignant and with benign thyroid disease, the researchers compared repertoires between peripheral blood samples and tumor or nodule tissue samples. Study-wide conclusions, independent of this receptor: In both blood and tumor samples, malignant tumors were reported to have significantly higher TCR beta diversity than benign nodules.

The library relied on PCR. Sequencing was carried out with an Illumina HiSeq 4000. High-throughput sequencing was used to profile the TCR beta-chain CDR3 region of every patient. On the study's bioinformatics: CDR3 differences across clinicopathological groups were used to build a classifier for discriminating distant-metastatic papillary thyroid cancer patients. To measure repertoire diversity the researchers used the Shannon index, while the Morisita-Horn index served to gauge how similar the tumor and blood repertoires were. Clones were called with MiXCR by TCRdb after fastp trimmed the public reads at Q25, and only in-frame beta chains were retained. TCRdb assigned the V and J calls; the authors' analysis was not used. This sample has about 89,000 clones in its table, and around 13% of those were observed once. The ten largest clones add up to roughly 10% of the sample. At least ten counts were recorded for this clone. Its antigen is still unknown. Qualities for individual bases were not recorded, and no much larger clone is one base off. This same CDR3 is encoded by further DNA sequences in the sample.

None of the patients had been given any treatment before thyroid surgery. The study retrospectively analysed patient clinical samples collected from about 2012 to 2019 using T-cell receptor beta sequencing. CDR1 and CDR2 were assigned from the germline V gene as SNHLY and FYNNEI. CDR3 length: 15 amino acids, cysteine to phenylalanine. The sequence is cut down to CDR3 DNA, 45 bases in frame from base 1. V ends up 5 bases short and J 3 bases short, with an unmatched junction base count of 6. The sample consisted of tumor tissue. Recombination connected TRBV2 to TRBJ1-5, with 8 bases aligning to TRBD1. The clonotype originates from a female donor with papillary thyroid cancer or a benign thyroid nodule (not recorded which). Some clones in this sample may be carry-over from other donors' samples. The sequence in DNA is TGTGCCAGCAGTCCTCCGGGACAGGACAATCAGCCCCAGCATTTT. Its translation reads: CASSPPGQDNQPQHF.